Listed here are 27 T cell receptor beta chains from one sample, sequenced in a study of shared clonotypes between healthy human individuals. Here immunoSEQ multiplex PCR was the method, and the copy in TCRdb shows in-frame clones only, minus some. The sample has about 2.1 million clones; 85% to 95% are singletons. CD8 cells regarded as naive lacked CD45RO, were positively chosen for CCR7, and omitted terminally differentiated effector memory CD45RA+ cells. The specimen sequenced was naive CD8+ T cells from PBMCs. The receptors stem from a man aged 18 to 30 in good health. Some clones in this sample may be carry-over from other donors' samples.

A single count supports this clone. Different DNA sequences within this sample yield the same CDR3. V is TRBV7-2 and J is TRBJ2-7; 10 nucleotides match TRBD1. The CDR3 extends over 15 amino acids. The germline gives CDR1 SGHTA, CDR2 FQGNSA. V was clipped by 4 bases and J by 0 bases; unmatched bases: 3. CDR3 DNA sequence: TGTGCCAGCAGCTCCCGGACAGGGGGCTCCTACGAGCAGTACTTC. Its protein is CASSSRTGGSYEQYF.

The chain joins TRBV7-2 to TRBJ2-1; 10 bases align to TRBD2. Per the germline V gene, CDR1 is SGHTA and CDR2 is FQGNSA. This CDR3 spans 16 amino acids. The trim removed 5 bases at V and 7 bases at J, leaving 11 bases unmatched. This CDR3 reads CASSPKSGRVPNEQFF. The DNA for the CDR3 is TGTGCCAGCAGCCCGAAAAGCGGGAGGGTCCCAAATGAGCAGTTCTTC.

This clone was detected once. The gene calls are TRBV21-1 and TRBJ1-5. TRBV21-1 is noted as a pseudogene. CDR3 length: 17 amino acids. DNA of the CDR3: TGTGCCAGCAGCACCGACCCGGGGGGCCCAATCAATCAGCCCCAGCATTTT. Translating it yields CASSTDPGGPINQPQHF.

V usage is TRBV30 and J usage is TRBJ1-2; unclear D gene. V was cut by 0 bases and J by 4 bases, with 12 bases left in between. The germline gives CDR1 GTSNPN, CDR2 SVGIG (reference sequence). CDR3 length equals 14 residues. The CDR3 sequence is CAWSVLEASYGYTF. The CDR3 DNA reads TGTGCCTGGAGTGTACTGGAGGCCTCCTATGGCTACACCTTC.

CDR3 residues: CASSAPSTGNYGYTF. For the CDR3, the DNA is TGTGCCAGCAGCGCCCCATCGACGGGTAACTATGGCTACACCTTC. The rearrangement uses TRBV9 and TRBJ1-2, with D unresolved. CDR3 length equals 15 residues. Deletions cut 3 bases from V and 1 base from J, with 13 bases between. Germline CDR1 is SGDLS and CDR2 is YYNGEE.

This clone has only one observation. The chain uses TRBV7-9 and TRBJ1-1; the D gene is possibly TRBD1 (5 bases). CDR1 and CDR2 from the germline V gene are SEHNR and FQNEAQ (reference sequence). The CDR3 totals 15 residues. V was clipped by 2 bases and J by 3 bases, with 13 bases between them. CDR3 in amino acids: CASSLWVGADTEAFF. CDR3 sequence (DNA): TGTGCCAGCAGCTTATGGGTAGGGGCTGACACTGAAGCTTTCTTT.

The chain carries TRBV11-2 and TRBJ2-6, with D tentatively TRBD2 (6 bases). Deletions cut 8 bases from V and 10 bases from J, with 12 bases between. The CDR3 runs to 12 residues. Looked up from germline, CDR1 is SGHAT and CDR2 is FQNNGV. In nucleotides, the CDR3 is TGTGCCAGCTCCCCCGGGGGAAACGTCCTGACTTTC. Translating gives CASSPGGNVLTF.

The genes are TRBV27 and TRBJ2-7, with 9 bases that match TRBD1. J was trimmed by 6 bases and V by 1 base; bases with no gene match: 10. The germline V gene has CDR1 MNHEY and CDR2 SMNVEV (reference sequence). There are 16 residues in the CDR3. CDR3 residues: CASSLWPGQGPAEQYF. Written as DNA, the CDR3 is TGTGCCAGCAGTTTATGGCCGGGACAGGGCCCGGCCGAGCAGTACTTC.

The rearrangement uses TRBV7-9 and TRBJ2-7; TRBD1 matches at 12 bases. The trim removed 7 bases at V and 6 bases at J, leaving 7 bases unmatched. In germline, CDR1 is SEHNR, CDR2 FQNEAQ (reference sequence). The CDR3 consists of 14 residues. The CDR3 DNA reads TGTGCCAGCACCCCGGGGACAGGGGGCATCGAGCAGTACTTC. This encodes CASTPGTGGIEQYF. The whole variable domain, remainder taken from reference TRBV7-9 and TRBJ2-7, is DTGVSQNPRHKITKRGQNVTFRCDPISEHNRLYWYRQTLGQGPEFLTYFQNEAQLEKSRLLSDRFSAERPKGSFSTLEIQRTEQGDSAMYLCASTPGTGGIEQYFGPGTRLTVT.

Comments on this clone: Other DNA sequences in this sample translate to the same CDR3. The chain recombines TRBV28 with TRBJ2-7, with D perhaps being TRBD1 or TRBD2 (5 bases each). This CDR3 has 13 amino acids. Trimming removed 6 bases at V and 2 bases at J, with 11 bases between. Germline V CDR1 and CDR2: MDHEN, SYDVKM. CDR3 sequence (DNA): TGTGCCAGCAGCCCCACGGGGCCCTACGAGCAGTACTTC. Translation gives CASSPTGPYEQYF. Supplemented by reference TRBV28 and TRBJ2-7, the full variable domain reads DVKVTQSSRYLVKRTGEKVFLECVQDMDHENMFWYRQDPGLGLRLIYFSYDVKMKEKGDIPEGYSVSREKKERFSLILESASTNQTSMYLCASSPTGPYEQYFGPGTRLTVT.

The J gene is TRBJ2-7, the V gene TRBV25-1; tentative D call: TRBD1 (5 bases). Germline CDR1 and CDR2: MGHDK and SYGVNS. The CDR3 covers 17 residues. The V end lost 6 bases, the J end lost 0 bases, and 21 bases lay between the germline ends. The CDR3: CASSPLGQGLDSYEQYF. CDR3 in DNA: TGTGCCAGCAGCCCATTGGGCCAGGGTCTAGACTCCTACGAGCAGTACTTC.

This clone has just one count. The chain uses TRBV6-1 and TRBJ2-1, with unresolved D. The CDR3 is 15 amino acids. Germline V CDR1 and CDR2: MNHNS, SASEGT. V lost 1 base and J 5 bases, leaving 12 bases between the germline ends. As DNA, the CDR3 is TGTGCCAGCAGTGAAGAAGGGCTACCCGACAATGAGCAGTTCTTC. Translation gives CASSEEGLPDNEQFF.

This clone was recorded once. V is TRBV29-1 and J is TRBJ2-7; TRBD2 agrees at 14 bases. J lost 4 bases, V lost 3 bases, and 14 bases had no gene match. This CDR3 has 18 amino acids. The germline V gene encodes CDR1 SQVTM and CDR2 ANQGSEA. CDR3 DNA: TGCAGCGTTGATGACCCGGGACTAGCGGGAGTAACCCCATACGAGCAGTACTTC. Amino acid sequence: CSVDDPGLAGVTPYEQYF.

The CDR3: CARQRQTPNYGYTF. DNA for the CDR3: TGTGCCAGGCAAAGACAGACACCTAACTATGGCTACACCTTC. The chain uses TRBV2 and TRBJ1-2; D may be TRBD1 (5 bases). V lost 9 bases to trimming and J lost 0 bases, with 14 bases between them. The CDR3 extends over 14 amino acids. CDR1 is SNHLY, CDR2 FYNNEI, per germline.

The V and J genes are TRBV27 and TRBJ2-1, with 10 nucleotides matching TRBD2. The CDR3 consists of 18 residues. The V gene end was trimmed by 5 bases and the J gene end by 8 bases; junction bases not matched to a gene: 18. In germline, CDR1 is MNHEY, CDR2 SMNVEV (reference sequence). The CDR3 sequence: CASSGTSPSGRAFYEQFF. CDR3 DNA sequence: TGTGCCAGCAGTGGAACCTCTCCAAGCGGGAGGGCCTTCTATGAGCAGTTCTTC.

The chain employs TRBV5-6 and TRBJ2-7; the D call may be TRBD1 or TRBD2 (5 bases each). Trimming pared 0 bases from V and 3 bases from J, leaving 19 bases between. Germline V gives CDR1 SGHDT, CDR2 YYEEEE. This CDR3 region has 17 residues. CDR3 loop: CASSLGGRGRGIYEQYF. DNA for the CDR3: TGTGCCAGCAGCTTGGGTGGTCGGGGCCGCGGTATCTACGAGCAGTACTTC.

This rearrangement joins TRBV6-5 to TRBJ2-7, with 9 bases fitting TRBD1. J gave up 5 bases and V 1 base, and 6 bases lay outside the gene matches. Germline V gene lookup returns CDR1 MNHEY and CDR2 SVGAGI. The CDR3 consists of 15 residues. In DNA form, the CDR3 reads TGTGCCAGCAGTTACTATGGGACAGGGACAAACGAGCAGTACTTC. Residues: CASSYYGTGTNEQYF.

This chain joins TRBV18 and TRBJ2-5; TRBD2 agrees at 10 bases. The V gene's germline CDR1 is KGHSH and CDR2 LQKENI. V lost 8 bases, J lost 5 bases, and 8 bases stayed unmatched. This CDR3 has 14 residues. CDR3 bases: TGTGCCAGCAGGCTAGCGGGAGAATTGGAGACCCAGTACTTC. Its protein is CASRLAGELETQYF.

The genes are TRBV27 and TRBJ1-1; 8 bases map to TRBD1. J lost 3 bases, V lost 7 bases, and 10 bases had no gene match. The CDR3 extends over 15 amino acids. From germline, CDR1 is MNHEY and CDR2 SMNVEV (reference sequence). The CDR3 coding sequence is TGTGCCAGCAAGTTATGGATGGACAGGGACACTGAAGCTTTCTTT. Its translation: CASKLWMDRDTEAFF.

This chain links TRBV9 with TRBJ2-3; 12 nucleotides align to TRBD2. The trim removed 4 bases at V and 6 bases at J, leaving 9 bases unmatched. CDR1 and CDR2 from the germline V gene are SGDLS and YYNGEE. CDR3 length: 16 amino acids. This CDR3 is CASSPRTSGIVDTQYF. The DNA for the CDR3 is TGTGCCAGCAGCCCACGGACTAGCGGGATTGTTGATACGCAGTATTTT.

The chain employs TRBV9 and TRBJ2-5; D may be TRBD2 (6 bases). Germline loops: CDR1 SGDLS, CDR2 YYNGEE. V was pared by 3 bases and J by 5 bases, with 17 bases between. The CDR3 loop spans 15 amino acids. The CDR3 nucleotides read TGTGCCAGCAGCGAATCCGGGACTTCGGTCGAGACCCAGTACTTC. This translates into CASSESGTSVETQYF.

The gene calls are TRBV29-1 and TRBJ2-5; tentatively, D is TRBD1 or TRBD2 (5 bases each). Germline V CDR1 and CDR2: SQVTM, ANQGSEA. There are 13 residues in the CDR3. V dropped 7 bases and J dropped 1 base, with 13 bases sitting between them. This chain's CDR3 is CSDREGFQETQYF. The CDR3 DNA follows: TGCAGCGACCGAGAGGGGTTCCAAGAGACCCAGTACTTC.

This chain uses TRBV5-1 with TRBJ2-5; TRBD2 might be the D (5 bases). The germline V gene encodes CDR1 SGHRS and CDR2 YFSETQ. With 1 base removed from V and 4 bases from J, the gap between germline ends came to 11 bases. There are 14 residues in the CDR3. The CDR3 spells CASSLYGGRETQYF. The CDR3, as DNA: TGCGCCAGCAGCTTGTATGGAGGAAGAGAGACCCAGTACTTC.

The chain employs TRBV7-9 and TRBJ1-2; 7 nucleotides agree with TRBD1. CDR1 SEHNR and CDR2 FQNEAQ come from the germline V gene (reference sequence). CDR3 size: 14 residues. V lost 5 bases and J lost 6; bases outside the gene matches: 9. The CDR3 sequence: CASSTQGTAHGYTF. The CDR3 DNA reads TGTGCCAGCAGCACCCAAGGGACAGCGCATGGCTACACCTTC.

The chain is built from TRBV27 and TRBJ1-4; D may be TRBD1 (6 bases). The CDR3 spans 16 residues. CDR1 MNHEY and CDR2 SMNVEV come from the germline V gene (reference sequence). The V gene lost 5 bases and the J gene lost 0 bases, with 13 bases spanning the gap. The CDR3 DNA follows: TGTGCCAGCAGTAGGGGGGGGCTTGCAACTAATGAAAAACTGTTTTTT. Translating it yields CASSRGGLATNEKLFF.

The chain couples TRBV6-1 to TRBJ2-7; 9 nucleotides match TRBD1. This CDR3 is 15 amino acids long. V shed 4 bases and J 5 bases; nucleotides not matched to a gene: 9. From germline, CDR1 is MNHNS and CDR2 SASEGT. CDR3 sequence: CASSARRTGVDEQYF. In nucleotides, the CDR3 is TGTGCCAGCAGTGCCCGACGGACAGGGGTAGACGAGCAGTACTTC.

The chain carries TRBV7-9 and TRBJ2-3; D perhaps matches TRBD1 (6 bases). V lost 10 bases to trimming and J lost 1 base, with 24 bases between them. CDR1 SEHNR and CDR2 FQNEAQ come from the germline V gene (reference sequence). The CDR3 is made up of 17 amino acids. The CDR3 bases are TGTGCCACCGAAACGAACAGGGTTGCAAACCGCACAGATACGCAGTATTTT. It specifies CATETNRVANRTDTQYF.